This entry lists 32 T cell receptor beta chains sequenced from one sample in a study of blood T cell repertoires in COVID-19. Assay used: immunoSEQ multiplex PCR; TCRdb lists only in-frame clones, some missing. The table records approximately 150,000 clones, 80% of them present only once. Sequencing was done on a sample of peripheral blood. The receptors were gathered from a woman aged 50 to 65 with acute or convalescent COVID-19.

The rearrangement joins TRBV5-1 to TRBJ2-3; 7 positions match TRBD2. CDR3 length equals 17 residues. CDR1 is SGHRS, CDR2 YFSETQ, per germline. V gave up 0 bases and J gave up 2 bases; unmatched junction bases: 9. The CDR3 DNA is TGCGCCAGCAGCTTGGGGTATAGGAGCGGGGTCACAGATACGCAGTATTTT. This gives the protein CASSLGYRSGVTDTQYF.

CDR3 region: CASSTGLTGAEAFF. Written as DNA, the CDR3 is TGTGCCAGCAGCACGGGACTCACAGGTGCTGAAGCTTTCTTT. This sequence joins TRBV7-2 and TRBJ1-1, with a weak D call TRBD1 (5 bases). Germline V lookup: CDR1 SGHTA, CDR2 FQGNSA. The CDR3 is 14 residues long. The V gene lost 5 bases and the J gene lost 6 bases, with 16 bases spanning the gap.

The chain is built from TRBV18 and TRBJ2-1, with D tentatively TRBD2 (5 bases). The V and J ends lost 5 bases and 0 bases respectively, with 14 bases between them. This CDR3 region has 16 residues. Germline-derived CDR1 and CDR2 are KGHSH and LQKENI. The CDR3 sequence: CASSSGSVSSYNEQFF. The DNA of the CDR3 is TGTGCCAGCTCATCGGGGAGCGTCAGCTCCTACAATGAGCAGTTCTTC.

This chain joins TRBV6-2 or TRBV6-3 and TRBJ1-2; no firm D call. The CDR3 sequence is 14 residues long. Trimming removed 0 bases at V and 4 bases at J, with 9 bases between. Germline CDR1 MNHEY, CDR2 SVGEGT. DNA of the CDR3: TGTGCCAGCAGTTACTCGTCGCCAGTCTATGGCTACACCTTC. Translated, it gives CASSYSSPVYGYTF.

On this clone itself: This same CDR3 is encoded by further DNA sequences in the sample. CDR3 region: CSASYGYTF. CDR3 nucleotides: TGCAGTGCTTCTTATGGCTACACCTTC. V and J are TRBV20-1 and TRBJ1-2; D uncertain. V lost 5 bases and J lost 5, with 3 bases in between. This CDR3 is built from 9 residues. Looked up from germline, CDR1 is DFQATT and CDR2 is SNEGSKA (reference sequence).

This chain connects TRBV28 to TRBJ1-2; D unresolved. V was trimmed by 6 bases and J by 4 bases, leaving 9 bases between them. CDR1 and CDR2 (germline): MDHEN, SYDVKM. The CDR3 loop spans 12 amino acids. This CDR3 reads CASRGVGYGYTF. The CDR3 DNA is TGTGCCAGCAGGGGAGTGGGCTATGGCTACACCTTC.

The V gene is TRBV19, the J gene TRBJ2-5, with TRBD2 matching 13 bases. CDR1 and CDR2 (germline): LNHDA, SQIVND (reference sequence). This CDR3 region has 16 residues. The J segment lost 5 bases and the V segment lost 2 bases, leaving 5 bases of the junction unmatched. This chain's CDR3 is CASSIQLTSGGETQYF. The CDR3 DNA reads as TGTGCCAGTAGTATACAATTGACTAGCGGGGGGGAGACCCAGTACTTC.

This chain joins TRBV7-2 and TRBJ2-7; 9 positions agree with TRBD1. Germline CDR1 reads SGHTA; CDR2 reads FQGNSA. This CDR3 contains 15 residues. V shed 2 bases, J shed 5 bases, and the junction held 7 bases outside the gene matches. The CDR3 DNA sequence: TGTGCCAGCAGCTTAAACCGGGACAGGGCCCACGAGCAGTACTTC. It is translated as CASSLNRDRAHEQYF.

This clone was picked up one time. The gene calls are TRBV19 and TRBJ2-1; 8 bases are a match to TRBD1. J lost 6 bases, V lost 9 bases, and 7 bases had no gene match. CDR3 length: 13 residues. Germline lookup yields CDR1 LNHDA and CDR2 SQIVND (reference sequence). This CDR3 reads CASGTGLGNEQFF. The DNA of the CDR3 is TGTGCCAGCGGGACAGGACTTGGCAATGAGCAGTTCTTC.

The chain links TRBV30 to TRBJ2-7; TRBD1 matches at 7 bases. Germline CDR1 is GTSNPN and CDR2 is SVGIG (reference sequence). The V gene end was trimmed by 0 bases and the J gene end by 1 base; junction bases not matched to a gene: 3. There are 14 residues in the CDR3. The CDR3 region is CAWSVSGQSYEQYF. CDR3 in DNA: TGTGCCTGGAGTGTCTCGGGACAGTCCTACGAGCAGTACTTC.

This rearrangement joins TRBV28 to TRBJ1-2; 8 nucleotides line up with TRBD1. CDR1 is MDHEN, CDR2 SYDVKM, per germline. Trimming took 6 bases from V and 4 from J; bases not matched to a gene: 7. This CDR3 is 14 amino acids long. The CDR3 DNA follows: TGTGCCAGCAGCCTCCCGGACAGGGCCTATGGCTACACCTTC. Its protein product is CASSLPDRAYGYTF.

The chain carries TRBV7-9 and TRBJ2-7; 7 bases match TRBD1. The CDR3 contains 14 residues. Germline CDR1 SEHNR, CDR2 FQNEAQ (reference sequence). The J segment lost 3 bases and the V segment lost 5 bases, leaving 7 bases of the junction unmatched. Here the CDR3 DNA reads TGTGCCAGCAGCCCCCGGGACAGCAACTACGAGCAGTACTTC. It specifies CASSPRDSNYEQYF.

The J gene is TRBJ1-6, the V gene TRBV7-9; 7 bases fit TRBD1. J was trimmed by 0 bases and V by 5 bases; bases with no gene match: 4. The length of the CDR3 is 16 residues. Germline-derived CDR1 and CDR2 are SEHNR and FQNEAQ (reference sequence). CDR3 loop: CASSPGDSSYNSPLHF. The DNA of the CDR3 is TGTGCCAGCAGCCCCGGGGACAGCTCCTATAATTCACCCCTCCACTTT.

The rearrangement joins TRBV28 to TRBJ2-5; TRBD1 is a possible D gene (6 bases). V was shortened by 4 bases and J by 2 bases, with 11 bases between the two germline ends. CDR3 length equals 14 residues. In germline, CDR1 is MDHEN, CDR2 SYDVKM. The CDR3 region has the DNA TGTGCCAGCAGTTCTGGACAGTATCAAGAGACCCAGTACTTC. Amino acids: CASSSGQYQETQYF. Based on the CDR3 plus reference TRBV28 and TRBJ2-5, the full variable domain is DVKVTQSSRYLVKRTGEKVFLECVQDMDHENMFWYRQDPGLGLRLIYFSYDVKMKEKGDIPEGYSVSREKKERFSLILESASTNQTSMYLCASSSGQYQETQYFGPGTRLLVL.

The genes are TRBV7-8 and TRBJ2-7, with D tentatively TRBD2 (6 bases). The CDR3 is made up of 16 amino acids. The V gene's germline CDR1 is SGHVS and CDR2 FQNEAQ. Trimming left V 1 base short and J 4 bases short, with 17 bases between. CDR3 sequence reads: CASSLESRGSPYEQYF. As DNA, the CDR3 is TGTGCCAGCAGCTTAGAGTCCCGGGGGTCGCCTTACGAGCAGTACTTC.

The chain is built from TRBV7-8 and TRBJ2-1; a possible D gene is TRBD2 (5 bases). Germline loops: CDR1 SGHVS, CDR2 FQNEAQ. Trimming left V 2 bases short and J 5 bases short, with 7 bases between. The CDR3 sequence is 13 residues long. CDR3 nucleotide sequence: TGTGCCAGCAGCTTACGAGCGGACAATGAGCAGTTCTTC. Protein sequence: CASSLRADNEQFF. Filled out from reference TRBV7-8 and TRBJ2-1, the complete variable domain reads GAGVSQSPRYKVAKRGQDVALRCDPISGHVSLFWYQQALGQGPEFLTYFQNEAQLDKSGLPSDRFFAERPEGSVSTLKIQRTQQEDSAVYLCASSLRADNEQFFGPGTRLTVL.

This chain connects TRBV28 to TRBJ2-3; 7 bases are shared with TRBD2. J gave up 2 bases and V 6 bases, and 5 bases lay outside the gene matches. The CDR3 length is 14 residues. The germline CDR1 and CDR2 sequences are MDHEN and SYDVKM. CDR3 region: CASSRGDYTDTQYF. The CDR3 region has the DNA TGTGCCAGCAGCCGCGGGGACTACACAGATACGCAGTATTTT. The full variable domain, in which reference TRBV28 and TRBJ2-3 provide the parts outside the CDR3, is DVKVTQSSRYLVKRTGEKVFLECVQDMDHENMFWYRQDPGLGLRLIYFSYDVKMKEKGDIPEGYSVSREKKERFSLILESASTNQTSMYLCASSRGDYTDTQYFGPGTRLTVL.

The CDR3 DNA sequence: TGTGCCAGCAGTTACTCGGTCGCAGGGGGCGTGAACACTGAAGCTTTCTTT. Translating it yields CASSYSVAGGVNTEAFF. The chain carries TRBV6-2 or TRBV6-3 and TRBJ1-1; 8 nucleotides agree with TRBD1. This CDR3 region has 17 residues. Germline V gene sequence: CDR1 MNHEY, CDR2 SVGEGT. The V gene end was trimmed by 0 bases and the J gene end by 0 bases; junction bases not matched to a gene: 6.

The V call is TRBV11-3, the J call TRBJ2-3, with 8 bases matching TRBD2. The CDR3 contains 16 residues. The V gene end was trimmed by 5 bases and the J gene end by 2 bases; junction bases not matched to a gene: 9. CDR1 is SGHNT, CDR2 YENEEA, per germline. The CDR3 spells CASSPGGQGPTDTQYF. DNA of the CDR3: TGTGCCAGCAGCCCGGGGGGGCAGGGACCCACAGATACGCAGTATTTT.

CDR3 DNA sequence: TGCGCCAGCAGCCAGTTCCCCGGGGGGCCACAGTATTTT. Its protein is CASSQFPGGPQYF. The chain has TRBV4-3 and TRBJ2-3; TRBD2 might be the D (7 bases). V was clipped by 3 bases and J by 12 bases, with 16 bases between them. Germline loops: CDR1 LGHNA, CDR2 YSLEER. The CDR3 contains 13 residues.

CDR3 loop: CASSYSGAGGSSTQYF. DNA of the CDR3: TGTGCCAGCAGTTACTCAGGGGCGGGGGGCTCGTCTACGCAGTATTTT. The chain combines TRBV6-5 with TRBJ2-3; 8 nucleotides align to TRBD2. After removal of 0 bases from V and 8 bases from J, the junction contained 10 bases not matched to a gene. The CDR3 has 16 amino acids. CDR1 is MNHEY, CDR2 SVGAGI, per germline.

V and J are TRBV19 and TRBJ2-5; D is possibly TRBD1 (6 bases). The CDR3 sequence is 13 residues long. Germline V gene data show CDR1 as LNHDA and CDR2 as SQIVND (reference sequence). Deletions cut 5 bases from V and 2 bases from J, with 9 bases between. CDR3 loop: CASSADRQETQYF. In nucleotides, the CDR3 is TGTGCCAGTAGTGCGGACAGACAAGAGACCCAGTACTTC.

In this sample, this clone turned up a few times. The J gene is TRBJ1-6, the V gene TRBV6-2 or TRBV6-3; 7 bases are a match to TRBD1. Germline V CDR1 and CDR2: MNHEY, SVGEGT. This CDR3 spans 14 amino acids. V trimming: 6 bases; J trimming: 8 bases; junction bases outside the gene matches: 7. The CDR3 region has the DNA TGTGCCAGCAGCTCCGACAGGGCTTATTCACCCCTCCACTTT. The encoded protein is CASSSDRAYSPLHF.

The chain couples TRBV7-6 to TRBJ1-3; unclear D gene. Between the trimmed V and J ends, which lost 1 base and 3 bases, there was a span of 13 bases. This CDR3 has 16 amino acids. Germline CDR1 SGHVS, CDR2 FNYEAQ. CDR3 coding DNA: TGTGCCAGCAGCTTAGAAAGCGCGGGGAATGGAAACACCATATATTTT. It codes for CASSLESAGNGNTIYF.

The chain employs TRBV7-8 and TRBJ2-3; D remains unclear. Germline CDR1 and CDR2: SGHVS and FQNEAQ. CDR3 length equals 16 residues. V was cut by 4 bases and J by 0 bases, with 14 bases left in between. CDR3 sequence reads: CASSSTLQSSTDTQYF. Here the CDR3 DNA reads TGTGCCAGCAGCTCCACCCTCCAGTCTAGCACAGATACGCAGTATTTT.

This clone came up once. This chain links TRBV25-1 with TRBJ1-1, with D unresolved. V lost 4 bases and J lost 5, with 11 bases in between. This CDR3 is built from 13 residues. The germline V gene encodes CDR1 MGHDK and CDR2 SYGVNS. The CDR3 DNA sequence: TGTGCCAGCAGTGTGGGCAGCTATACTGAAGCTTTCTTT. Its protein product is CASSVGSYTEAFF. The full variable domain, rest sourced from reference TRBV25-1 and TRBJ1-1, is EADIYQTPRYLVIGTGKKITLECSQTMGHDKMYWYQQDPGMELHLIHYSYGVNSTEKGDLSSESTVSRIRTEHFPLTLESARPSHTSQYLCASSVGSYTEAFFGQGTRLTVV.

The V call is TRBV2, the J call TRBJ2-5; D remains unclear. Trimming took off 7 bases at V and 2 bases at J, with 8 bases between the two ends. This CDR3 is 12 amino acids long. CDR1 and CDR2 from the germline V gene are SNHLY and FYNNEI. CDR3: CASTYGQETQYF. The CDR3 DNA reads as TGTGCCAGCACTTACGGGCAAGAGACCCAGTACTTC. Full variable domain (rest looked up from reference TRBV2 and TRBJ2-5): EPEVTQTPSHQVTQMGQEVILRCVPISNHLYFYWYRQILGQKVEFLVSFYNNEISEKSEIFDDQFSVERPDGSNFTLKIRSTKLEDSAMYFCASTYGQETQYFGPGTRLLVL.

This chain joins TRBV7-9 and TRBJ2-7; 7 bases fit TRBD1. Germline V CDR1 and CDR2: SEHNR, FQNEAQ (reference sequence). V trimming: 4 bases; J trimming: 6 bases; junction bases outside the gene matches: 3. CDR3 length: 12 residues. In nucleotides, the CDR3 is TGTGCCAGCAGCTCTGCAGGGGGCGAGCAGTACTTC. Amino acids: CASSSAGGEQYF.

This sequence joins TRBV28 and TRBJ1-3; no reliable D call. Germline V gene lookup returns CDR1 MDHEN and CDR2 SYDVKM. V was pared by 5 bases and J by 3 bases, with 5 bases between. This CDR3 region has 12 residues. CDR3 amino acids: CASSPSGNTIYF. The CDR3 DNA follows: TGTGCCAGCAGTCCTAGTGGAAACACCATATATTTT.

This chain uses TRBV24-1 with TRBJ2-2; TRBD1 aligns across 8 bases. The CDR3 contains 15 residues. Losses at the gene ends were 3 bases for V and 7 bases for J; bases not matched to a gene: 6. Per germline, CDR1 KGHDR and CDR2 SFDVKD. The CDR3 DNA reads TGTGCCACCAGTGATCCAGGGGGCGCTTTCGGGGAGCTGTTTTTT. Translation gives CATSDPGGAFGELFF.

This clone was seen just once. The chain carries TRBV28 and TRBJ2-5; TRBD2 agrees at 10 bases. The CDR3 is made up of 16 amino acids. Germline assignment: CDR1 MDHEN and CDR2 SYDVKM. V lost 3 bases and J lost 1; bases outside the gene matches: 5. The CDR3 reads CASSFPPSGGQETQYF. The CDR3 nucleotides read TGTGCCAGCAGTTTCCCCCCTAGCGGGGGCCAAGAGACCCAGTACTTC.

The chain uses TRBV6-6 and TRBJ1-5; D uncertain. Trimming left V 0 bases short and J 0 bases short, with 6 bases between. The CDR3 has 15 residues. Germline-derived CDR1 and CDR2 are MNHNY and SVGAGI (reference sequence). The CDR3 here is CASSYSEYSNQPQHF. As DNA, the CDR3 is TGTGCCAGCAGTTACTCGGAGTATAGCAATCAGCCCCAGCATTTT.